The next 5 T cell receptor beta chains were all read from a single sample in a study of shared clonotypes between healthy human individuals. Some clones are missing from TCRdb's copy, which holds only in-frame ones; the method was immunoSEQ multiplex PCR. The data contain about 2.1 million clones, just under 95% of them seen just once; the ten biggest clones take up approximately 1.6%. In the naive CD8 group, cells lacked CD45RO and were positively selected for CCR7, so terminally differentiated effector memory CD45RA+ cells were left out. The sequenced sample was naive CD8+ T cells from PBMCs. These receptors were collected from a man aged 18 to 30 in good health. Some clones in this sample may be carry-over from other donors' samples.

The rearrangement links TRBV10-3 to TRBJ1-2; 7 bases fit TRBD1. V was clipped by 9 bases and J by 0 bases; unmatched bases: 16. The CDR3 contains 17 residues. Looked up from germline, CDR1 is ENHRY and CDR2 is SYGVKD. CDR3 residues: CAIQDRDSVRTNYGYTF. CDR3 DNA: TGTGCCATACAGGACCGGGACAGCGTCCGTACTAACTATGGCTACACCTTC.

This chain links TRBV15 with TRBJ2-5; 10 positions agree with TRBD2. The V and J ends lost 5 bases and 2 bases, in that order; junction bases with no gene match: 5. This CDR3 is 15 amino acids long. Germline V gives CDR1 LNHNV, CDR2 YYDKDF (reference sequence). CDR3 protein: CATSSGTSVQETQYF. CDR3 DNA: TGTGCCACCAGCTCCGGGACTAGCGTACAAGAGACCCAGTACTTC.

The rearrangement uses TRBV19 and TRBJ1-1; 10 bases align to TRBD1. The CDR3 is 15 residues long. With V trimmed by 6 bases and J by 8 bases, 12 bases remained unmatched. CDR1 and CDR2 from the germline V gene are LNHDA and SQIVND (reference sequence). CDR3 nucleotides: TGTGCCAGTAGGCTGGGGACAGGGGTATATGTCGAAGCTTTCTTT. The encoded protein is CASRLGTGVYVEAFF. The full variable domain, its missing parts supplied by reference TRBV19 and TRBJ1-1, is DGGITQSPKYLFRKEGQNVTLSCEQNLNHDAMYWYRQDPGQGLRLIYYSQIVNDFQKGDIAEGYSVSREKKESFPLTVTSAQKNPTAFYLCASRLGTGVYVEAFFGQGTRLTVV.

The chain recombines TRBV7-9 with TRBJ1-2, with D possibly TRBD1 on 6 matching bases. This CDR3 region has 15 residues. Germline CDR1 reads SEHNR; CDR2 reads FQNEAQ (reference sequence). Trimming took off 1 base at V and 8 bases at J, with 17 bases between the two ends. CDR3 nucleotides: TGTGCCAGCAGCTTAGATGCAGGGGAATTCGACGGCTACACCTTC. Residues: CASSLDAGEFDGYTF.

V and J are TRBV18 and TRBJ2-5; no clear D. This CDR3 has 15 amino acids. CDR1 and CDR2 from the germline V gene are KGHSH and LQKENI. V lost 4 bases, J lost 2 bases, and 14 bases lay in between. CDR3 in amino acids: CASSRPVTVQETQYF. For the CDR3, the DNA is TGTGCCAGCTCACGGCCGGTCACAGTGCAAGAGACCCAGTACTTC. Variable domain in full (rest from reference TRBV18 and TRBJ2-5): NAGVMQNPRHLVRRRGQEARLRCSPMKGHSHVYWYRQLPEEGLKFMVYLQKENIIDESGMPKERFSAEFPKEGPSILRIQQVVRGDSAAYFCASSRPVTVQETQYFGPGTRLLVL.